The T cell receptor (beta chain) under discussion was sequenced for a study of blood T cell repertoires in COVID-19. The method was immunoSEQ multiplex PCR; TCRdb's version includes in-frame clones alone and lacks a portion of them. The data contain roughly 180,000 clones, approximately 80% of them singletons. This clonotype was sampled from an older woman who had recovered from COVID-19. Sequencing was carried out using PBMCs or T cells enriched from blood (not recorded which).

The CDR3 DNA reads TGCGCCAGCAGCCAAGATCAAAACAGGGAGCGAGAAAAACTGTTTTTT. Protein sequence: CASSQDQNREREKLFF. V gene TRBV4-1 combines with J gene TRBJ1-4; a possible D gene is TRBD1 (6 bases). Germline V gives CDR1 MGHRA, CDR2 YSYEKL. V was trimmed by 0 bases and J by 8 bases, leaving 16 bases between them. The CDR3 totals 16 residues.